This TCR beta chain was documented in a study of control samples from healthy donors and cancer patients. V lost 1 base, J lost 7 bases, and 13 bases lay in between. Germline CDR1 reads LNHDA; CDR2 reads SQIVND (reference sequence). The CDR3 contains 15 residues. Only in-frame clones appear in the TCRdb table, and some are missing; sequencing was by immunoSEQ multiplex PCR. Among 150,000 to 200,000 clones listed, 91% were seen once. Sequenced input: blood. The gene calls are TRBV19 and TRBJ2-2; D gene ambiguous. This sequence was found in a woman aged 30 to 39 in good health. The CDR3 nucleotides read TGTGCCAGTAGTATAGGGCCGCGGCCGGGCGGGGAGCTGTTTTTT. Its translation: CASSIGPRPGGELFF.